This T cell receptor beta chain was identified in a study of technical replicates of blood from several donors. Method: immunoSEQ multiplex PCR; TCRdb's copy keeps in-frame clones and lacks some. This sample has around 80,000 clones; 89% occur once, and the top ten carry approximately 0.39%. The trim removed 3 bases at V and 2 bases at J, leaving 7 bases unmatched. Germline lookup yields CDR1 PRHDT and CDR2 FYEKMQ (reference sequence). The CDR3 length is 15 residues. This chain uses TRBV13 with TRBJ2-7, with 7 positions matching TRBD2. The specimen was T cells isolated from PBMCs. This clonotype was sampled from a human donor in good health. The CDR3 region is CASSLGLAETYEQYF. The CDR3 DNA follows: TGTGCCAGCAGCTTGGGTCTAGCGGAGACCTACGAGCAGTACTTC.